This T cell receptor beta chain appears in the sequencing data of a study of blood T cell repertoires in COVID-19. This CDR3 spans 16 amino acids. CDR1 is KGHSH, CDR2 LQKENI, per germline. V dropped 5 bases and J dropped 1; count of bases not matched to a gene: 8. Using immunoSEQ multiplex PCR, the repertoire was profiled, and TCRdb retains in-frame clones only, with some absent. This table has hundreds of thousands of clones, nearly 90% appearing once. This sequence joins TRBV18 and TRBJ1-1; 9 bases map to TRBD1. The sequencing sample was made of PBMCs or T cells enriched from blood (not recorded which). The TCR originated in a woman in her forties or fifties who had been exposed to COVID-19. The DNA for the CDR3 is TGTGCCAGCTCAGATTTACAGGGGGCCCGGAACACTGAAGCTTTCTTT. Protein product: CASSDLQGARNTEAFF.